This is a list of T cell receptor beta chains from one sample in a study of CD8 T cells in ankylosing spondylitis. TCRdb recomputed calls from the 5' RACE reads with MiXCR, one row per CDR3 protein. The sample includes approximately 260,000 distinct CDR3 sequences, about a sixth seen only once; the top ten take under 40%. Sample: blood, either unsorted or a sorted T cell fraction (not recorded which). The receptors shown here come from a male donor with ankylosing spondylitis or in good health (not recorded which). Both conserved end residues are part of each CDR3. The order of the fields is D gene, V gene, J gene, clone size, CDR3 protein, CDR3 DNA. The D gene is left open where the match is weak. Some rows have no size entry. The others give once, few or many, or a class for an expanded clone.

D gene: TRBD2
V gene: TRBV12-3/TRBV12-4
J gene: TRBJ2-1
clone size: few
CDR3 protein: CASTPPGGGRAGNEQFF
CDR3 DNA: TGTGCCAGCACCCCCCCCGGAGGAGGGAGGGCCGGTAATGAGCAGTTCTTC

D gene: TRBD1
V gene: TRBV27
J gene: TRBJ2-7
clone size: .
CDR3 protein: CASSLGTGVGEQYF
CDR3 DNA: TGTGCCAGCAGCCTAGGGACAGGGGTTGGCGAGCAGTACTTC

D gene: .
V gene: TRBV29-1
J gene: TRBJ2-7
clone size: .
CDR3 protein: CSVGGAKTSSYEQYF
CDR3 DNA: TGCAGCGTGGGGGGAGCCAAGACATCCTCCTACGAGCAGTACTTC

D gene: .
V gene: TRBV12-3/TRBV12-4
J gene: TRBJ2-5
clone size: .
CDR3 protein: CASSFESEKETQYF
CDR3 DNA: TGTGCCAGCAGTTTCGAGTCGGAAAAAGAGACCCAGTACTTC

D gene: TRBD1
V gene: TRBV9
J gene: TRBJ2-1
clone size: .
CDR3 protein: CASSVGQGARNEQFF
CDR3 DNA: TGTGCCAGCAGCGTAGGACAGGGGGCTCGGAATGAGCAGTTCTTC

D gene: .
V gene: TRBV11-2
J gene: TRBJ1-2
clone size: .
CDR3 protein: CASSLDPAGNDGYTF
CDR3 DNA: TGTGCCAGCAGCTTAGACCCGGCAGGGAATGATGGCTACACCTTC

D gene: .
V gene: TRBV4-1
J gene: TRBJ2-1
clone size: .
CDR3 protein: CASSQETGNLYNEQFF
CDR3 DNA: TGCGCCAGCAGCCAAGAAACGGGAAACCTCTACAATGAGCAGTTCTTC

D gene: TRBD2
V gene: TRBV20-1
J gene: TRBJ2-7
clone size: .
CDR3 protein: CSAISSGGSYEQYF
CDR3 DNA: TGCAGTGCTATCTCCTCCGGCGGGAGCTACGAGCAGTACTTC

D gene: .
V gene: TRBV24-1
J gene: TRBJ2-2
clone size: many
CDR3 protein: CATSDPYTGELFF
CDR3 DNA: TGTGCCACCAGTGATCCCTACACCGGGGAGCTGTTTTTT

D gene: TRBD2
V gene: TRBV20-1
J gene: TRBJ2-3
clone size: .
CDR3 protein: CSARGAGTDTQYF
CDR3 DNA: TGCAGTGCTAGGGGAGCGGGGACAGATACGCAGTATTTT

D gene: .
V gene: TRBV10-3
J gene: TRBJ2-7
clone size: .
CDR3 protein: CAILGADAYEQYF
CDR3 DNA: TGTGCCATCTTAGGGGCAGACGCCTACGAGCAGTACTTC

D gene: TRBD2
V gene: TRBV7-3
J gene: TRBJ2-5
clone size: .
CDR3 protein: CASSPGTSGSQETQYF
CDR3 DNA: TGTGCCAGCAGCCCCGGGACTAGCGGGAGTCAAGAGACCCAGTACTTC

D gene: .
V gene: TRBV20-1
J gene: TRBJ2-1
clone size: many
CDR3 protein: CSASPTDVVGENEQFF
CDR3 DNA: TGCAGTGCTAGCCCCACCGATGTAGTGGGAGAAAATGAGCAGTTCTTC

D gene: .
V gene: TRBV4-2
J gene: TRBJ2-7
clone size: .
CDR3 protein: CASSQEVSYEQYF
CDR3 DNA: TGTGCCAGCAGCCAAGAAGTCAGCTACGAGCAGTACTTC

D gene: .
V gene: TRBV7-9
J gene: TRBJ2-2
clone size: few
CDR3 protein: CASSLAQNTGELFF
CDR3 DNA: TGTGCCAGCAGCTTAGCACAGAACACCGGGGAGCTGTTTTTT

D gene: .
V gene: TRBV19
J gene: TRBJ2-7
clone size: .
CDR3 protein: CASTGRTAPYEQYF
CDR3 DNA: TGTGCCAGTACGGGACGGACAGCGCCCTACGAGCAGTACTTC

D gene: .
V gene: TRBV12-3/TRBV12-4
J gene: TRBJ1-1
clone size: .
CDR3 protein: CASSTPNTEAFF
CDR3 DNA: TGTGCCAGCAGTACACCGAACACTGAAGCTTTCTTT

D gene: TRBD1
V gene: TRBV9
J gene: TRBJ2-1
clone size: few
CDR3 protein: CASSAPLKGQGARGNEQFF
CDR3 DNA: TGTGCCAGCAGCGCCCCTCTGAAGGGACAGGGGGCGCGTGGCAATGAGCAGTTCTTC

D gene: .
V gene: TRBV10-3
J gene: TRBJ2-7
clone size: .
CDR3 protein: CAISPGRSYEQYF
CDR3 DNA: TGTGCCATCAGCCCGGGACGATCCTACGAGCAGTACTTC

D gene: TRBD1
V gene: TRBV4-1
J gene: TRBJ1-4
clone size: .
CDR3 protein: CASSQWGQGGEKLFF
CDR3 DNA: TGCGCCAGCAGCCAATGGGGACAGGGTGGTGAAAAACTGTTTTTT

D gene: .
V gene: TRBV5-1
J gene: TRBJ2-2
clone size: many
CDR3 protein: CASSLVATGNTGELFF
CDR3 DNA: TGCGCCAGCAGCTTGGTCGCGACAGGGAACACCGGGGAGCTGTTTTTT